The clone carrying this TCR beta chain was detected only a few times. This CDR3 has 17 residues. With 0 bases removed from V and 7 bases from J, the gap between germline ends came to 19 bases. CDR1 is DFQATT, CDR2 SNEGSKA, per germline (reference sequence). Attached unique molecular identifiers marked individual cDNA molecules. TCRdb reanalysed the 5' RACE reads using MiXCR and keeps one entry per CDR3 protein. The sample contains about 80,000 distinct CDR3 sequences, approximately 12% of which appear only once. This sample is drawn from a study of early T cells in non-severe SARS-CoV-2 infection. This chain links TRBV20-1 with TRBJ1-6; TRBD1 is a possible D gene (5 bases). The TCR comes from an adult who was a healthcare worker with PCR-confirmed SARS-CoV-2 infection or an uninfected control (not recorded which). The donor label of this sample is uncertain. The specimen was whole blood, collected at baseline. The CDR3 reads CSARDTIRDGKNSPLHF. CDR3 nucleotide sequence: TGCAGTGCTAGAGATACAATCCGGGACGGAAAAAATTCACCCCTCCACTTT.